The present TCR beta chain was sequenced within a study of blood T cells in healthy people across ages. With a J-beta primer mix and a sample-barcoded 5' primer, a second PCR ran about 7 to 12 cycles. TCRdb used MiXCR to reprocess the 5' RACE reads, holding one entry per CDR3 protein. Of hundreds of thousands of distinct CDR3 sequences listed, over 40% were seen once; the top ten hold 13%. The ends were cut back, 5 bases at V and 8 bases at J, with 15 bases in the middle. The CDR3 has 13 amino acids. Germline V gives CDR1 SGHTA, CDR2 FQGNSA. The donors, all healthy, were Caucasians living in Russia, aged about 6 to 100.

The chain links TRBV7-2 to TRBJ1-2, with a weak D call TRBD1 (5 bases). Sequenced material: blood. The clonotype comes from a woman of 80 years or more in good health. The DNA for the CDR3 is TGTGCCAGCAGCCCAGACAGTAAATGGGGCTACACCTTC. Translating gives CASSPDSKWGYTF.